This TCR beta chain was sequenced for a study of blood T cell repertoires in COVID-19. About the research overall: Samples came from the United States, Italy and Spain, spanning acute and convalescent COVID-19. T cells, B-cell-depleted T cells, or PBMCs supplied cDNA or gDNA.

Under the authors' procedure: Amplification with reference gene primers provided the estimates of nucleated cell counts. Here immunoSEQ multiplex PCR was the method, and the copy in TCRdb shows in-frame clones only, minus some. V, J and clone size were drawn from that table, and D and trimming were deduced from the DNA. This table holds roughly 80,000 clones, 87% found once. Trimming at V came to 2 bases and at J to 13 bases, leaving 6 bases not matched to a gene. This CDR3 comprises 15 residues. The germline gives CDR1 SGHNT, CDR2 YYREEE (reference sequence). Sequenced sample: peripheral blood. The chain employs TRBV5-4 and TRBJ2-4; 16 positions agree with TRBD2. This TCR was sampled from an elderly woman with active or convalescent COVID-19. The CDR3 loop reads CASSLGTSGRGAQYF. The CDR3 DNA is TGTGCCAGCAGCTTAGGGACTAGCGGGAGGGGGGCACAGTACTTC.